The rows below give T cell receptor beta chains drawn from one sample of a study of T-cell memory formation after mild COVID-19. TCRdb reprocessed the 5' RACE reads via MiXCR and lists one record per CDR3 protein. The sample contains 250,000 or so distinct CDR3 sequences, roughly 18% of which appear only once. Source material: PBMCs or a T cell subset sorted from them (not recorded which). These receptor sequences come from a man aged 18 to 29 who had mild COVID-19 (a few samples of this study predate the infection). Cell type and time point are not known. Both conserved end residues are part of each CDR3. Fields, in order: J gene, CDR3 length, clone size, D gene, V gene, CDR3 protein, CDR3 DNA. The D gene is left open where the match is weak. Rows give clone size only sometimes, using once, few, many, or a class for an expanded clone.

j_gene: TRBJ1-2; len: 13; abundance: NA; d_gene: NA; v_gene: TRBV29-1; CDR3aa: CSVPTHENYGYTF; CDR3nt: TGCAGCGTCCCCACTCACGAGAACTATGGCTACACCTTC
j_gene: TRBJ1-1; len: 16; abundance: few; d_gene: TRBD1; v_gene: TRBV28; CDR3aa: CASSALYGQGRTEAFF; CDR3nt: TGTGCCAGCAGTGCATTGTACGGACAGGGGAGGACTGAAGCTTTCTTT
j_gene: TRBJ2-7; len: 15; abundance: NA; d_gene: NA; v_gene: TRBV4-3; CDR3aa: CARGHRDGSSYEQYF; CDR3nt: TGCGCCAGGGGCCACCGGGACGGAAGCTCCTACGAGCAGTACTTC
j_gene: TRBJ1-2; len: 14; abundance: few; d_gene: TRBD1; v_gene: TRBV12-3/TRBV12-4; CDR3aa: CASSRDRGKGGYTF; CDR3nt: TGTGCCAGCAGTCGGGACAGGGGGAAAGGTGGCTACACCTTC
j_gene: TRBJ1-1; len: 13; abundance: NA; d_gene: TRBD1; v_gene: TRBV3-1; CDR3aa: CASSVTGVVEAFF; CDR3nt: TGTGCCAGCAGCGTCACAGGGGTTGTTGAAGCTTTCTTT
j_gene: TRBJ2-3; len: 17; abundance: NA; d_gene: NA; v_gene: TRBV7-8; CDR3aa: CASSFTLGGGLVDTQYF; CDR3nt: TGTGCCAGCAGCTTTACCTTAGGCGGGGGCTTGGTAGATACGCAGTATTTT
j_gene: TRBJ2-1; len: 13; abundance: few; d_gene: TRBD2; v_gene: TRBV5-1; CDR3aa: CASSLVGTRSQFF; CDR3nt: TGCGCCAGCAGCTTGGTCGGGACTAGGTCGCAGTTCTTC
j_gene: TRBJ1-5; len: 13; abundance: NA; d_gene: NA; v_gene: TRBV12-3/TRBV12-4; CDR3aa: CASSPGLQRPQHF; CDR3nt: TGTGCCAGCAGCCCGGGCCTTCAACGGCCCCAGCATTTT
j_gene: TRBJ2-5; len: 14; abundance: NA; d_gene: NA; v_gene: TRBV7-9; CDR3aa: CASIRQAYQETQYF; CDR3nt: TGTGCCAGCATCCGACAGGCGTACCAAGAGACCCAGTACTTC
j_gene: TRBJ2-1; len: 17; abundance: NA; d_gene: NA; v_gene: TRBV20-1; CDR3aa: CSARGRGAVGLDNEQFF; CDR3nt: TGCAGTGCTAGGGGACGTGGGGCGGTGGGTCTTGACAATGAGCAGTTCTTC
j_gene: TRBJ2-3; len: 16; abundance: NA; d_gene: NA; v_gene: TRBV24-1; CDR3aa: CATSDKAGPSTDTQYF; CDR3nt: TGTGCCACCAGTGACAAGGCAGGTCCTAGCACAGATACGCAGTATTTT
j_gene: TRBJ1-1; len: 14; abundance: few; d_gene: NA; v_gene: TRBV6-5; CDR3aa: CASSLGMWGTEAFF; CDR3nt: TGTGCCAGCAGCCTAGGGATGTGGGGCACTGAAGCTTTCTTT
j_gene: TRBJ2-3; len: 15; abundance: many; d_gene: NA; v_gene: TRBV7-6; CDR3aa: CASSLDRDFPDTQYF; CDR3nt: TGTGCCAGCAGCTTAGACAGGGACTTTCCAGATACGCAGTATTTT
j_gene: TRBJ2-3; len: 14; abundance: many; d_gene: NA; v_gene: TRBV28; CDR3aa: CASSSPGHTDTQYF; CDR3nt: TGTGCCAGCAGTTCCCCGGGGCACACAGATACGCAGTATTTT
j_gene: TRBJ2-3; len: 16; abundance: NA; d_gene: TRBD2; v_gene: TRBV6-5; CDR3aa: CASSYSKRGGTDTQYF; CDR3nt: TGTGCCAGCAGTTACTCGAAGCGGGGGGGCACAGATACGCAGTATTTT
j_gene: TRBJ2-7; len: 15; abundance: NA; d_gene: NA; v_gene: TRBV19; CDR3aa: CASSTPTTSSYEQYF; CDR3nt: TGTGCCAGTAGTACCCCAACGACATCCTCCTACGAGCAGTACTTC
j_gene: TRBJ1-1; len: 13; abundance: many; d_gene: NA; v_gene: TRBV12-3/TRBV12-4; CDR3aa: CASSLVMNTEAFF; CDR3nt: TGTGCCAGCAGTCTCGTTATGAACACTGAAGCTTTCTTT
j_gene: TRBJ2-1; len: 14; abundance: few; d_gene: TRBD1; v_gene: TRBV5-1; CDR3aa: CASSAGTGIDEQFF; CDR3nt: TGCGCCAGCAGCGCCGGGACAGGCATCGATGAGCAGTTCTTC
j_gene: TRBJ1-5; len: 14; abundance: NA; d_gene: NA; v_gene: TRBV30; CDR3aa: CAWSVGGGHQPQHF; CDR3nt: TGTGCCTGGAGTGTTGGTGGGGGACATCAGCCCCAGCATTTT
j_gene: TRBJ1-1; len: 12; abundance: NA; d_gene: TRBD1; v_gene: TRBV6-2/TRBV6-3; CDR3aa: CASSHRGTEAFF; CDR3nt: TGTGCCAGCAGCCACAGGGGGACTGAAGCTTTCTTT
j_gene: TRBJ2-7; len: 11; abundance: few; d_gene: TRBD1; v_gene: TRBV29-1; CDR3aa: CSTWDSYEQYF; CDR3nt: TGCAGCACCTGGGACAGTTACGAGCAGTACTTC
j_gene: TRBJ2-2; len: 14; abundance: NA; d_gene: NA; v_gene: TRBV4-3; CDR3aa: CASSQVEWTGELFF; CDR3nt: TGCGCCAGCAGCCAAGTAGAATGGACCGGGGAGCTGTTTTTT
j_gene: TRBJ1-1; len: 15; abundance: few; d_gene: TRBD1; v_gene: TRBV25-1; CDR3aa: CASSDTGTGDTEAFF; CDR3nt: TGTGCCAGCAGTGACACCGGGACAGGAGACACTGAAGCTTTCTTT
j_gene: TRBJ2-1; len: 16; abundance: few; d_gene: NA; v_gene: TRBV29-1; CDR3aa: CSVESVAGKTVNEQFF; CDR3nt: TGCAGCGTTGAATCTGTGGCAGGGAAGACCGTCAATGAGCAGTTCTTC
j_gene: TRBJ1-6; len: 16; abundance: NA; d_gene: TRBD1; v_gene: TRBV10-3; CDR3aa: CAISGGPGQGNSPLHF; CDR3nt: TGTGCCATCAGTGGGGGACCGGGACAGGGTAATTCACCCCTCCACTTT
j_gene: TRBJ1-1; len: 15; abundance: NA; d_gene: NA; v_gene: TRBV5-1; CDR3aa: CASSLAETGGFVAFF; CDR3nt: TGCGCCAGCAGCTTGGCCGAGACAGGCGGCTTTGTAGCTTTCTTT
j_gene: TRBJ2-2; len: 14; abundance: NA; d_gene: NA; v_gene: TRBV27; CDR3aa: CASSPTYNTGELFF; CDR3nt: TGTGCCAGCAGTCCTACATACAACACCGGGGAGCTGTTTTTT
j_gene: TRBJ2-7; len: 14; abundance: NA; d_gene: NA; v_gene: TRBV10-1; CDR3aa: CASSILVKAYEQYF; CDR3nt: NA
j_gene: TRBJ2-6; len: 15; abundance: NA; d_gene: NA; v_gene: TRBV23-1; CDR3aa: CARARDAPGANVLTF; CDR3nt: TGCGCCAGGGCCCGGGACGCTCCTGGGGCCAACGTCCTGACTTTC
j_gene: TRBJ2-3; len: 16; abundance: NA; d_gene: TRBD2; v_gene: TRBV7-3; CDR3aa: CASSVPGLEFPDTQYF; CDR3nt: TGTGCCAGCAGCGTTCCGGGACTAGAATTTCCAGATACGCAGTATTTT
j_gene: TRBJ1-2; len: 19; abundance: NA; d_gene: NA; v_gene: TRBV7-2; CDR3aa: CASSLVPLLDDRFDYGYTF; CDR3nt: TGTGCCAGCAGCTTAGTTCCCTTACTGGACGACAGATTTGACTATGGCTACACCTTC
j_gene: TRBJ1-2; len: 15; abundance: NA; d_gene: NA; v_gene: TRBV4-1; CDR3aa: CASSQGQEANYGYTF; CDR3nt: TGCGCCAGCAGCCAAGGACAGGAAGCAAACTATGGCTACACCTTC
j_gene: TRBJ1-4; len: 15; abundance: NA; d_gene: TRBD1; v_gene: TRBV7-2; CDR3aa: CASSFWTGGGEKLFF; CDR3nt: TGTGCCAGCAGCTTCTGGACAGGGGGTGGGGAAAAACTGTTTTTT
j_gene: TRBJ1-2; len: 12; abundance: few; d_gene: NA; v_gene: TRBV20-1; CDR3aa: CSASLGQDGYTF; CDR3nt: TGCAGTGCTAGTCTCGGCCAAGATGGCTACACCTTC
j_gene: TRBJ1-1; len: 14; abundance: few; d_gene: NA; v_gene: TRBV6-7; CDR3aa: CASRLNRTSTEAFF; CDR3nt: TGTGCCAGCAGACTGAACAGGACGAGCACTGAAGCTTTCTTT
j_gene: TRBJ1-1; len: 15; abundance: few; d_gene: NA; v_gene: TRBV13; CDR3aa: CASSQGQGEYTEAFF; CDR3nt: TGTGCCAGCAGCCAAGGCCAGGGCGAGTACACTGAAGCTTTCTTT
j_gene: TRBJ2-7; len: 14; abundance: NA; d_gene: TRBD1; v_gene: TRBV7-8; CDR3aa: CASLGGTGASEQYF; CDR3nt: TGTGCCAGTTTGGGGGGGACAGGGGCCTCCGAGCAGTACTTC
j_gene: TRBJ1-1; len: 11; abundance: NA; d_gene: NA; v_gene: TRBV25-1; CDR3aa: CASSGARKAFF; CDR3nt: TGTGCCAGCAGTGGGGCCCGGAAAGCTTTCTTT
j_gene: TRBJ1-3; len: 16; abundance: NA; d_gene: NA; v_gene: TRBV12-3/TRBV12-4; CDR3aa: CASREGLWSSGNTIYF; CDR3nt: TGTGCCAGCAGAGAGGGGTTATGGTCATCTGGAAACACCATATATTTT
j_gene: TRBJ2-3; len: 14; abundance: NA; d_gene: NA; v_gene: TRBV5-1; CDR3aa: CASSLGVVGDTQYF; CDR3nt: TGCGCCAGCAGCTTGGGCGTGGTTGGAGATACGCAGTATTTT
j_gene: TRBJ1-1; len: 13; abundance: many; d_gene: NA; v_gene: TRBV10-3; CDR3aa: CAITQQEGTEAFF; CDR3nt: TGTGCCATCACACAACAGGAGGGCACTGAAGCTTTCTTT
j_gene: TRBJ2-2; len: 12; abundance: many; d_gene: NA; v_gene: TRBV7-2; CDR3aa: CASSQRTGELFF; CDR3nt: TGTGCCAGCAGCCAGAGGACCGGGGAGCTGTTTTTT
j_gene: TRBJ2-2; len: 13; abundance: NA; d_gene: NA; v_gene: TRBV7-3; CDR3aa: CASSAEGTGELFF; CDR3nt: TGTGCCAGCAGCGCCGAGGGTACCGGGGAGCTGTTTTTT
j_gene: TRBJ2-3; len: 17; abundance: NA; d_gene: NA; v_gene: TRBV20-1; CDR3aa: CSARDGKGPLRTDTQYF; CDR3nt: TGCAGTGCTAGAGATGGGAAGGGTCCGTTGCGCACAGATACGCAGTATTTT
j_gene: TRBJ2-4; len: 16; abundance: NA; d_gene: NA; v_gene: TRBV4-1; CDR3aa: CASSQVLHGAKNIQYF; CDR3nt: TGCGCCAGCAGCCAAGTTCTGCATGGTGCCAAAAACATTCAGTACTTC
j_gene: TRBJ2-3; len: 14; abundance: NA; d_gene: NA; v_gene: TRBV19; CDR3aa: CASLPGPSTDTQYF; CDR3nt: TGTGCCAGTCTACCAGGGCCTAGCACAGATACGCAGTATTTT
j_gene: TRBJ1-6; len: 15; abundance: few; d_gene: NA; v_gene: TRBV5-1; CDR3aa: CASSPLTDYNSPLHF; CDR3nt: TGCGCCAGCTCCCCCTTGACAGACTACAATTCACCCCTCCACTTT
j_gene: TRBJ2-1; len: 12; abundance: few; d_gene: NA; v_gene: TRBV6-6; CDR3aa: CASSWARDEQFF; CDR3nt: TGTGCCAGCAGTTGGGCCCGTGATGAGCAGTTCTTC
j_gene: TRBJ1-2; len: 18; abundance: few; d_gene: NA; v_gene: TRBV6-2/TRBV6-3; CDR3aa: CASSYSPGTRYSNYGYTF; CDR3nt: TGTGCCAGCAGTTACTCACCCGGGACCCGCTATTCTAACTATGGCTACACCTTC
j_gene: TRBJ2-2; len: 14; abundance: NA; d_gene: NA; v_gene: TRBV28; CDR3aa: CASKHRANTGELFF; CDR3nt: TGTGCCAGCAAGCACAGAGCGAACACCGGGGAGCTGTTTTTT
j_gene: TRBJ1-3; len: 18; abundance: NA; d_gene: TRBD1; v_gene: TRBV4-2; CDR3aa: CASSHSYRTGVSGNTIYF; CDR3nt: TGTGCCAGCAGCCATTCCTATAGGACAGGGGTATCCGGAAACACCATATATTTT
j_gene: TRBJ1-4; len: 15; abundance: NA; d_gene: NA; v_gene: TRBV5-6; CDR3aa: CASSPGTRTNEKLFF; CDR3nt: TGTGCCAGCAGCCCCGGGACTCGGACTAATGAAAAACTGTTTTTT
j_gene: TRBJ1-4; len: 15; abundance: NA; d_gene: TRBD1; v_gene: TRBV4-1; CDR3aa: CASSQGTGGNEKLFF; CDR3nt: TGCGCCAGCAGCCAAGGGACAGGGGGGAATGAAAAACTGTTTTTT
j_gene: TRBJ1-1; len: 14; abundance: few; d_gene: TRBD1; v_gene: TRBV12-3/TRBV12-4; CDR3aa: CASSPRQGGTEAFF; CDR3nt: TGTGCCAGCAGTCCGAGACAGGGAGGAACTGAAGCTTTCTTT
j_gene: TRBJ1-6; len: 13; abundance: NA; d_gene: NA; v_gene: TRBV20-1; CDR3aa: CSARARGRSPLHF; CDR3nt: TGCAGTGCTAGAGCCAGGGGTCGGTCACCCCTCCACTTT
j_gene: TRBJ2-7; len: 13; abundance: few; d_gene: TRBD2; v_gene: TRBV20-1; CDR3aa: CSARTSGEAEQYF; CDR3nt: TGCAGTGCTCGAACTAGCGGGGAAGCCGAGCAGTACTTC